One TCR beta chain is described in this entry. This clonotype was picked up many times. The antigen this receptor binds is unknown. No per-base quality is available; no much larger clone lies one base away. This sample is part of a study of T cell repertoires in cytomegalovirus infection (dated by TCRdb to the late 2010s). For the study in its entirety: The HLA type of each donor mattered for the analysis, because public TCR beta signatures pointed to carriage of CMV infection along with the matching HLA type. The research as a whole found: The ex vivo response was dominated by HLA-C-restricted CMV-specific TCR beta clonotypes, which also provided the single most frequent clonotype in two of eight donors. Carriers of CMV infection plus the relevant HLA type were discriminated by the cumulative frequency of public TCR beta family members in the study cohort and in an independent approximately 400-donor cohort.

Clipping removes 3 bases from V and 6 bases from J, with 7 as the unmatched junction base count. From its cysteine to its phenylalanine, the CDR3 spans 15 amino acids. CDR3 DNA only is kept here, 45 bases in frame from base 1. According to the germline V gene, CDR1 reads SGHTA and CDR2 reads FQGNSA. Reads for this sample came from an Illumina HiSeq 1500. TCRdb reanalyzed the raw reads on its own, using fastp at Q25 for trimming and MiXCR for clone calling, and kept in-frame beta chains. Rows with one shared CDR3 protein collapse into an entry with the most common genes and DNA. The sample data list about 300,000 distinct CDR3 sequences, and approximately 8.9% of these were observed just once. The biggest ten clones account for around 2.5% of the sample.

The TCR was taken from a human donor in good health (CMV status not recorded). Some clones in this sample may be carry-over from other donors' samples. What was sequenced was PBMCs. Recombination linked TRBV7-2 to TRBJ2-5; 10 middle bases align to TRBD1. The DNA is as follows: TGTGCCAGCAGCTTTGACAGGGGGCGATCACAGACCCAGTACTTC. This codes for CASSFDRGRSQTQYF.